This T cell receptor beta chain came from a study of CD8 T cells in ankylosing spondylitis. Molecular-barcoded quantitative 5'-RACE produced these TCR beta libraries. TCRdb reprocessed the 5' RACE reads via MiXCR and lists one record per CDR3 protein. The repertoire includes hundreds of thousands of distinct CDR3 sequences, roughly 17% of them detected once, and 1% sits in the top ten. V lost 2 bases and J lost 2, with 11 bases in between. This CDR3 has 15 residues. Germline V gene sequence: CDR1 MNHEY, CDR2 SMNVEV (reference sequence). Of note for this clonotype: Its antigen is not identified.

General study points: A subset of motif variants has previously been described in the synovial fluid and blood of reactive arthritis. Disease-linked clones bore a CD8+ phenotype, appearing relatively rarely in peripheral blood. Several highly homologous variants made up a TCR beta motif, and this motif appeared characteristic of ankylosing spondylitis blood. Significant enrichment of disease-linked clones was reported in matched ankylosing spondylitis synovial fluid.

This clonotype originated in a male donor with ankylosing spondylitis. Sample: blood, either unsorted or a sorted T cell fraction (not recorded which). The chain has TRBV27 and TRBJ2-3; a possible D gene is TRBD1 (5 bases). The CDR3 is CASSLKGKVTDTQYF. CDR3 DNA: TGTGCCAGCAGTTTAAAGGGGAAAGTCACAGATACGCAGTATTTT.